This T cell receptor (beta chain) was captured by sequencing in a study of cytomegalovirus exposure and HLA in healthy donors. Study findings and constraints: Later analysis found that TCR beta chains associated with HLA were more clonally expanded than other, equally common chains.

The PCR was carried out with 60 Vbeta primers and 13 Jbeta primers. Repertoires were generated with immunoSEQ multiplex PCR, while TCRdb's copy carries only in-frame clones and drops some. The data hold 180,000 or so clones, with 76% observed a single time. This CDR3 comprises 15 residues. J lost 6 bases, V lost 0 bases, and 7 bases had no gene match. The germline V gene has CDR1 LGHNA and CDR2 YNFKEQ. A note on this clone: The antigen remains unidentified.

V usage is TRBV4-2 and J usage is TRBJ1-1, with 7 bases that match TRBD1. This TCR was recovered from a female donor in good health and CMV-seronegative. Source material: PBMCs. The CDR3 DNA sequence: TGTGCCAGCAGCCAAGAAGGGGGCGGTTACTCTGAAGCTTTCTTT. This gives the protein CASSQEGGGYSEAFF.